This TCR beta chain originates from a study of cytomegalovirus exposure and HLA in healthy donors. The CDR3 spans 14 residues. Trimming took 3 bases from V and 4 from J, leaving 13 bases between them. Germline CDR1 reads SNHLY; CDR2 reads FYNNEI. The PCR employed 60 Vbeta primers together with 13 Jbeta primers. TCRdb's table, derived via immunoSEQ multiplex PCR, lists solely in-frame clones and lacks some. The data contain roughly 100,000 clones, 78% of them seen just once; the ten biggest clones take up approximately 5.1%. The study sampled nominally healthy donors, though unrecorded immune exposures were likely.

The source of this sequence is a male donor in good health and CMV-seronegative. Sequencing input: PBMCs. This chain joins TRBV2 and TRBJ2-7, with D hard to call. The CDR3 DNA is TGTGCCAGCAGTGAGGTTCTTTCCCGGTACGAGCAGTACTTC. This translates into CASSEVLSRYEQYF.